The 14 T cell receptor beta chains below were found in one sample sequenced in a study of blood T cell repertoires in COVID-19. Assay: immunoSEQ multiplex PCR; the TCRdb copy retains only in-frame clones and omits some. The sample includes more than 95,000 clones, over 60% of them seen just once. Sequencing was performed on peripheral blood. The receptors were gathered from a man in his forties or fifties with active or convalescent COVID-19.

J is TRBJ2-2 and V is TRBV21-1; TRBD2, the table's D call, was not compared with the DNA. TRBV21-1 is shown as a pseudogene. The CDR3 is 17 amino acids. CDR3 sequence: CASSKIVVPPHTGELFF. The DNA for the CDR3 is TGTGCCAGCAGCAAGATCGTAGTTCCCCCCCACACCGGGGAGCTGTTTTTT.

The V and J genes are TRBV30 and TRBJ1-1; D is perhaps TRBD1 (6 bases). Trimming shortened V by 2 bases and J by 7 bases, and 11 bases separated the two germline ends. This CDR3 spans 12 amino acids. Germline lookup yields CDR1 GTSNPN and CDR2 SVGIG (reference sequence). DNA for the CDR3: TGTGCCTGGAGTCGCGGACAGCTTGAAGCTTTCTTT. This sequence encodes CAWSRGQLEAFF.

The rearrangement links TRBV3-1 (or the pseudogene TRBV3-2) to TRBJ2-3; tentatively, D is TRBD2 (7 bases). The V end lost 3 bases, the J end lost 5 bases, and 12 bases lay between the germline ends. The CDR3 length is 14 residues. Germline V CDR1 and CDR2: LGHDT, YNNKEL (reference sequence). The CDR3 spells CASSQGEGGDTQYF. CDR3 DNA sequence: TGTGCCAGCAGCCAGGGGGAGGGGGGAGATACGCAGTATTTT.

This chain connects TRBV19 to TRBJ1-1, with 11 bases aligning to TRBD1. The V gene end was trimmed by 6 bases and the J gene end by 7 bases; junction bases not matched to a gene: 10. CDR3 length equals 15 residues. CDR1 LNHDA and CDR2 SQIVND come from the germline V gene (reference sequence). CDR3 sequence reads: CASRVGTGGSVEAFF. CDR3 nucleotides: TGTGCCAGTAGGGTGGGGACAGGGGGTTCGGTTGAAGCTTTCTTT.

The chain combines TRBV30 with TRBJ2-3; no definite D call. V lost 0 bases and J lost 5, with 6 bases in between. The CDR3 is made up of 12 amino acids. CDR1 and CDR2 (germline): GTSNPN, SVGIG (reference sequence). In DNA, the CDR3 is TGTGCCTGGAGTGTACAGCTAGATACGCAGTATTTT. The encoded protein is CAWSVQLDTQYF. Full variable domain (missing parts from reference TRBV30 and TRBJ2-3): SQTIHQWPATLVQPVGSPLSLECTVEGTSNPNLYWYRQAAGRGLQLLFYSVGIGQISSEVPQNLSASRPQDRQFILSSKKLLLSDSGFYLCAWSVQLDTQYFGPGTRLTVL.

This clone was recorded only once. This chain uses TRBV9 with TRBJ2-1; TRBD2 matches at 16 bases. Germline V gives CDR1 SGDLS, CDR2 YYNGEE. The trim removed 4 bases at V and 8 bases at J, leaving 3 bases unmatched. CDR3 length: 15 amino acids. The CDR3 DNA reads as TGTGCCAGCAGCTCCGGGACTAGCGGGAGGGATGAGCAGTTCTTC. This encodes CASSSGTSGRDEQFF.

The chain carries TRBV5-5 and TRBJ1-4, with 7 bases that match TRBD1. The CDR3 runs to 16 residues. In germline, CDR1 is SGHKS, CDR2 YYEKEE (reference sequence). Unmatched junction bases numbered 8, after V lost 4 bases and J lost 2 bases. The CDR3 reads CASSTLRQGTNEKLFF. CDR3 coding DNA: TGTGCCAGCAGCACCCTTCGACAGGGCACTAATGAAAAACTGTTTTTT.

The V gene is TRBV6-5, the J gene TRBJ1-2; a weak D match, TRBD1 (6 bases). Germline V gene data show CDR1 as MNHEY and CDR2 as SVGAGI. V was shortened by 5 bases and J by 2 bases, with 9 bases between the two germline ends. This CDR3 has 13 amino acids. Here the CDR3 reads CASSLDSNYGYTF. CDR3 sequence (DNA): TGTGCCAGCAGTCTGGACAGCAACTATGGCTACACCTTC.

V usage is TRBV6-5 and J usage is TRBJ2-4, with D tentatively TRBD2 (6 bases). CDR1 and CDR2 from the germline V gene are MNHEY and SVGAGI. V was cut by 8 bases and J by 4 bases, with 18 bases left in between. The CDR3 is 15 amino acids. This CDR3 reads CASSPQGGKKNIQYF. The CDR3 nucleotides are TGTGCCAGCTCTCCGCAGGGCGGGAAAAAAAACATTCAGTACTTC.

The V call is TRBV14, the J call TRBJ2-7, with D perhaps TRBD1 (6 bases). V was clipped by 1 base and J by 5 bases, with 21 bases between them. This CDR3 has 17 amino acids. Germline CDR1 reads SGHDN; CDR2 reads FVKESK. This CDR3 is CASSQGYLTGPRHEQYF. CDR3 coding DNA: TGTGCCAGCAGCCAAGGGTATCTCACAGGGCCAAGACACGAGCAGTACTTC.

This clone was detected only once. Here the CDR3 DNA reads TGTGCCAGCAGCTCCAGGCCAGGCAATCAGCCCCAGCATTTT. As protein: CASSSRPGNQPQHF. This chain links TRBV7-2 with TRBJ1-5; D not resolved. Germline CDR1 is SGHTA and CDR2 is FQGNSA. V lost 4 bases, J lost 2 bases, and 9 bases lay in between. The CDR3 extends over 14 amino acids.

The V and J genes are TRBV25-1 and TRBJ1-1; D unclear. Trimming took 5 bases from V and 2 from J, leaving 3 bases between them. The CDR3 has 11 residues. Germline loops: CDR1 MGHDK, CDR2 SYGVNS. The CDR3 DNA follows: TGTGCCAGCAGTCGTAACACTGAAGCTTTCTTT. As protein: CASSRNTEAFF.

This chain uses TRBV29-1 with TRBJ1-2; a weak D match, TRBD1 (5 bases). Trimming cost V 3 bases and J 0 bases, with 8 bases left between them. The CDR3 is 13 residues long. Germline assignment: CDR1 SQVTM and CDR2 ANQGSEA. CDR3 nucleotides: TGCAGCGTTGACCACAGGACTAACTATGGCTACACCTTC. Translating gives CSVDHRTNYGYTF. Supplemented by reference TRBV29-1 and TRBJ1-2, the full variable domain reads SAVISQKPSRDICQRGTSLTIQCQVDSQVTMMFWYRQQPGQSLTLIATANQGSEATYESGFVIDKFPISRPNLTFSTLTVSNMSPEDSSIYLCSVDHRTNYGYTFGSGTRLTVV.

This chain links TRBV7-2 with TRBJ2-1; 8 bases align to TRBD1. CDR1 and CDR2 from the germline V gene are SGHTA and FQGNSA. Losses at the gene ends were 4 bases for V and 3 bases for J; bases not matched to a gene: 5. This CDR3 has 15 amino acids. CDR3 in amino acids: CASSWGTGDYNEQFF. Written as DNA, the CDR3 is TGTGCCAGCAGCTGGGGGACAGGAGACTACAATGAGCAGTTCTTC.